The 18 T cell receptor beta chains reported below all come from one sample, sequenced in a study of cytomegalovirus exposure and HLA in healthy donors listed by TCRdb under 2017. Libraries were made using the immunoSEQ multiplex PCR assay. A mixture of 60 forward primers for TCR Vbeta segments and 13 reverse primers for TCR Jbeta segments was used in the multiplex PCR. Sourced from immuneACCESS, this table was stored by TCRdb with only in-frame sequences that have V and J called. A share of the clones is absent; for the studies checked, an unresolved V gene accounts for under half, and the remainder has no known explanation. Within this sample are 180,000 or so clones, with under 85% of them counted one time only. Under 2.5% of the sample comes from the top ten. Sequenced: PBMCs. All receptors come from a human donor in good health.

The sample holds a few counts of this clone. The V and J genes are TRBV5-5 and TRBJ2-1, with 7 positions matching TRBD2. The CDR3 runs 14 residues. Trimming at V came to 3 bases and at J to 10 bases, leaving 10 bases not matched to a gene. In germline, CDR1 is SGHKS, CDR2 YYEKEE (reference sequence). CDR3 sequence reads: CASSYGGGTGEQFF. The CDR3 region has the DNA TGTGCCAGCAGCTATGGGGGGGGTACGGGCGAGCAGTTCTTC.

The J gene is TRBJ1-6, the V gene TRBV11-2; D remains ambiguous. Looked up from germline, CDR1 is SGHAT and CDR2 is FQNNGV. CDR3 length: 12 residues. The V gene lost 5 bases and the J gene lost 7 bases, with 6 bases spanning the gap. The CDR3 loop reads CASSPGNSPLHF. The CDR3 DNA sequence: TGTGCCAGCAGCCCGGGGAATTCACCCCTCCACTTT. Full variable domain (missing parts from reference TRBV11-2 and TRBJ1-6): EAGVAQSPRYKIIEKRQSVAFWCNPISGHATLYWYQQILGQGPKLLIQFQNNGVVDDSQLPKDRFSAERLKGVDSTLKIQPAKLEDSAVYLCASSPGNSPLHFGNGTRLTVT.

This clone was seen a few times. The chain is built from TRBV10-3 and TRBJ1-5; unclear D gene. The CDR3 runs to 13 residues. The germline CDR1 and CDR2 sequences are ENHRY and SYGVKD. V was clipped by 5 bases and J by 2 bases, with 7 bases between them. In nucleotides, the CDR3 is TGTGCCATCAGTCCGGGAGGCAATCAGCCCCAGCATTTT. Its translation: CAISPGGNQPQHF.

This chain joins TRBV7-8 and TRBJ2-7; D is possibly TRBD1 (5 bases). Trimming cost V 5 bases and J 4 bases, with 15 bases left between them. The CDR3 spans 14 residues. Looked up from germline, CDR1 is SGHVS and CDR2 is FQNEAQ. The CDR3 DNA follows: TGTGCCAGCAGCGGCCAAGACAGACCTTACGAGCAGTACTTC. It yields the protein CASSGQDRPYEQYF.

This clone was counted only a few times. This chain joins TRBV27 and TRBJ2-3; D is possibly TRBD2 (6 bases). The CDR3 has 14 residues. Trimming pared 3 bases from V and 6 bases from J, leaving 13 bases between. Germline V gene lookup returns CDR1 MNHEY and CDR2 SMNVEV (reference sequence). CDR3 sequence: CASSFGGAWDTQYF. CDR3 in DNA: TGTGCCAGCAGTTTTGGAGGGGCCTGGGATACGCAGTATTTT.

The V call is TRBV7-8, the J call TRBJ1-1; TRBD1 agrees at 9 bases. Trimming removed 4 bases from V and 5 bases from J; junction bases left unmatched: 8. The germline V gene has CDR1 SGHVS and CDR2 FQNEAQ. CDR3 length: 15 amino acids. This chain's CDR3 is CASSYGQGLLTEAFF. In DNA form, the CDR3 reads TGTGCCAGCAGCTATGGACAGGGGTTGTTGACTGAAGCTTTCTTT.

This clone was detected once. The chain recombines TRBV25-1 with TRBJ1-2; 9 nucleotides line up with TRBD1. V lost 3 bases to trimming and J lost 4 bases; unmatched junction nucleotides: 6. Germline loops: CDR1 MGHDK, CDR2 SYGVNS. The CDR3 runs to 15 residues. DNA of the CDR3: TGTGCCAGCAGTGACCCGGGACAGGGTTCCTATGGCTACACCTTC. This translates into CASSDPGQGSYGYTF.

This chain joins TRBV7-6 and TRBJ1-2; D may be TRBD1 (5 bases). Looked up from germline, CDR1 is SGHVS and CDR2 is FNYEAQ. V lost 3 bases to trimming and J lost 4 bases, with 12 bases between them. The CDR3 contains 14 residues. This CDR3 is CASSLGGVGYGYTF. The CDR3 DNA follows: TGTGCCAGCAGCTTGGGGGGGGTTGGCTATGGCTACACCTTC.

CDR3 region: CASSAGQGVPQYF. The CDR3 region has the DNA TGTGCCAGCAGTGCCGGACAGGGGGTGCCCCAGTACTTC. The rearrangement links TRBV9 to TRBJ2-5; 10 bases align to TRBD1. V was clipped by 5 bases and J by 9 bases; unmatched bases: 7. This CDR3 is 13 amino acids long. Germline V gives CDR1 SGDLS, CDR2 YYNGEE.

The chain is built from TRBV30 and TRBJ1-4; D gene ambiguous. V gave up 5 bases and J gave up 15 bases, with 16 bases separating them. Germline V lookup: CDR1 GTSNPN, CDR2 SVGIG (reference sequence). The CDR3 covers 11 residues. CDR3 loop: CAWEAAGGVFF. Written as DNA, the CDR3 is TGTGCCTGGGAAGCGGCAGGTGGGGTGTTTTTT. Combining the CDR3 with reference TRBV30 and TRBJ1-4 gives the whole variable domain SQTIHQWPATLVQPVGSPLSLECTVEGTSNPNLYWYRQAAGRGLQLLFYSVGIGQISSEVPQNLSASRPQDRQFILSSKKLLLSDSGFYLCAWEAAGGVFFGSGTQLSVL.

The chain combines TRBV6-6 with TRBJ1-5; D may be TRBD1 (5 bases). This CDR3 comprises 14 residues. The germline V and J ends were trimmed by 0 bases and 7 bases, with 10 bases remaining between them. Germline loops: CDR1 MNHNY, CDR2 SVGAGI (reference sequence). For the CDR3, the DNA is TGTGCCAGCAGTTACTCGGGGGGAGGACAGCCCCAGCATTTT. It is translated as CASSYSGGGQPQHF.

The chain links TRBV6-5 to TRBJ2-5; TRBD1 agrees at 7 bases. The DNA end is more similar to TRBJ2-7, so the J call may be wrong. CDR3 length: 14 residues. Germline values: CDR1 MNHEY, CDR2 SVGAGI. The CDR3 loop is CASSYDRASYEQYF. DNA of the CDR3: TGTGCCAGCAGTTACGACAGGGCCTCCTACGAGCAGTACTTC.

The rearrangement uses TRBV5-6 and TRBJ2-5; D possibly corresponds to TRBD2 (5 bases). Germline values: CDR1 SGHDT, CDR2 YYEEEE. The CDR3 is 14 residues long. Deletions cut 2 bases from V and 5 bases from J, with 13 bases between. The CDR3: CASSFGLARETQYF. The CDR3 region has the DNA TGTGCCAGCAGCTTCGGACTGGCACGGGAGACCCAGTACTTC.

This clone was counted a few times. This chain connects TRBV15 to TRBJ2-7; TRBD1 matches at 7 bases. Germline CDR1 reads LNHNV; CDR2 reads YYDKDF (reference sequence). CDR3 length: 14 amino acids. V dropped 8 bases and J dropped 3; count of bases not matched to a gene: 10. CDR3 sequence reads: CATGVEDRFYEQYF. The CDR3, as DNA: TGTGCCACCGGGGTGGAGGACAGGTTCTACGAGCAGTACTTC.

The rearrangement joins TRBV9 to TRBJ2-5; 8 bases are shared with TRBD1. The J call may be mistaken, given a closer DNA end match to TRBJ2-7. CDR3 length equals 13 residues. Germline CDR1 SGDLS, CDR2 YYNGEE. The CDR3 loop is CASSVAGGAEQYF. The DNA of the CDR3 is TGTGCCAGCAGCGTAGCAGGGGGCGCCGAGCAGTACTTC.

The rearrangement links TRBV7-3 to TRBJ1-5, with a weak D call TRBD1 (5 bases). Germline V gene sequence: CDR1 SGHTA, CDR2 FQGTGA. The CDR3 extends over 16 amino acids. V lost 5 bases and J lost 9, with 23 bases in between. The CDR3 nucleotides read TGTGCCAGCAGCCCCTGTCCGGGACTAGATTGGCCGCCCCAGCATTTT. Translating it yields CASSPCPGLDWPPQHF.

DNA of the CDR3: TGTGCCAGCAGCTTAGGTCGGGGGATAGATACGCAGTATTTT. It yields the protein CASSLGRGIDTQYF. The J gene is TRBJ2-3, the V gene TRBV7-9; tentative D call: TRBD2 (6 bases). CDR1 is SEHNR, CDR2 FQNEAQ, per germline (reference sequence). Trimming took 1 base from V and 5 from J, leaving 10 bases between them. The CDR3 is 14 amino acids. Filled out from reference TRBV7-9 and TRBJ2-3, the complete variable domain reads DTGVSQNPRHKITKRGQNVTFRCDPISEHNRLYWYRQTLGQGPEFLTYFQNEAQLEKSRLLSDRFSAERPKGSFSTLEIQRTEQGDSAMYLCASSLGRGIDTQYFGPGTRLTVL.

The CDR3 sequence is CASSFLQGGYEKLFF. The CDR3 DNA reads as TGTGCCAGCAGCTTCCTACAGGGGGGATATGAAAAACTGTTTTTT. V usage is TRBV14 and J usage is TRBJ1-4; TRBD1 agrees at 8 bases. CDR3 length equals 15 residues. Germline CDR1 reads SGHDN; CDR2 reads FVKESK. V was pared by 5 bases and J by 6 bases, with 8 bases of the junction left unmatched.